This T cell receptor beta chain was profiled in a study of PD-L1 blockade in urothelial cancer. Assay: immunoSEQ multiplex PCR; the TCRdb copy retains only in-frame clones and omits some. The sample records about 48,000 clones, approximately 83% being singletons. Time point described: peripheral blood 6 weeks after treatment start. The clonotype originates from a man between 60 and 75 years old with urothelial cancer. The material sequenced was PBMCs, taken around atezolizumab (anti-PD-L1) treatment.

The CDR3 region is CASSHDTSGGTDTQYF. As DNA, the CDR3 is TGCGCCAGCAGCCACGACACTAGCGGGGGCACAGATACGCAGTATTTT. The chain employs TRBV5-1 and TRBJ2-3; 10 bases align to TRBD2. Trimming took 4 bases from V and 1 from J; bases not matched to a gene: 6. The CDR3 totals 16 residues. Germline lookup yields CDR1 SGHRS and CDR2 YFSETQ.